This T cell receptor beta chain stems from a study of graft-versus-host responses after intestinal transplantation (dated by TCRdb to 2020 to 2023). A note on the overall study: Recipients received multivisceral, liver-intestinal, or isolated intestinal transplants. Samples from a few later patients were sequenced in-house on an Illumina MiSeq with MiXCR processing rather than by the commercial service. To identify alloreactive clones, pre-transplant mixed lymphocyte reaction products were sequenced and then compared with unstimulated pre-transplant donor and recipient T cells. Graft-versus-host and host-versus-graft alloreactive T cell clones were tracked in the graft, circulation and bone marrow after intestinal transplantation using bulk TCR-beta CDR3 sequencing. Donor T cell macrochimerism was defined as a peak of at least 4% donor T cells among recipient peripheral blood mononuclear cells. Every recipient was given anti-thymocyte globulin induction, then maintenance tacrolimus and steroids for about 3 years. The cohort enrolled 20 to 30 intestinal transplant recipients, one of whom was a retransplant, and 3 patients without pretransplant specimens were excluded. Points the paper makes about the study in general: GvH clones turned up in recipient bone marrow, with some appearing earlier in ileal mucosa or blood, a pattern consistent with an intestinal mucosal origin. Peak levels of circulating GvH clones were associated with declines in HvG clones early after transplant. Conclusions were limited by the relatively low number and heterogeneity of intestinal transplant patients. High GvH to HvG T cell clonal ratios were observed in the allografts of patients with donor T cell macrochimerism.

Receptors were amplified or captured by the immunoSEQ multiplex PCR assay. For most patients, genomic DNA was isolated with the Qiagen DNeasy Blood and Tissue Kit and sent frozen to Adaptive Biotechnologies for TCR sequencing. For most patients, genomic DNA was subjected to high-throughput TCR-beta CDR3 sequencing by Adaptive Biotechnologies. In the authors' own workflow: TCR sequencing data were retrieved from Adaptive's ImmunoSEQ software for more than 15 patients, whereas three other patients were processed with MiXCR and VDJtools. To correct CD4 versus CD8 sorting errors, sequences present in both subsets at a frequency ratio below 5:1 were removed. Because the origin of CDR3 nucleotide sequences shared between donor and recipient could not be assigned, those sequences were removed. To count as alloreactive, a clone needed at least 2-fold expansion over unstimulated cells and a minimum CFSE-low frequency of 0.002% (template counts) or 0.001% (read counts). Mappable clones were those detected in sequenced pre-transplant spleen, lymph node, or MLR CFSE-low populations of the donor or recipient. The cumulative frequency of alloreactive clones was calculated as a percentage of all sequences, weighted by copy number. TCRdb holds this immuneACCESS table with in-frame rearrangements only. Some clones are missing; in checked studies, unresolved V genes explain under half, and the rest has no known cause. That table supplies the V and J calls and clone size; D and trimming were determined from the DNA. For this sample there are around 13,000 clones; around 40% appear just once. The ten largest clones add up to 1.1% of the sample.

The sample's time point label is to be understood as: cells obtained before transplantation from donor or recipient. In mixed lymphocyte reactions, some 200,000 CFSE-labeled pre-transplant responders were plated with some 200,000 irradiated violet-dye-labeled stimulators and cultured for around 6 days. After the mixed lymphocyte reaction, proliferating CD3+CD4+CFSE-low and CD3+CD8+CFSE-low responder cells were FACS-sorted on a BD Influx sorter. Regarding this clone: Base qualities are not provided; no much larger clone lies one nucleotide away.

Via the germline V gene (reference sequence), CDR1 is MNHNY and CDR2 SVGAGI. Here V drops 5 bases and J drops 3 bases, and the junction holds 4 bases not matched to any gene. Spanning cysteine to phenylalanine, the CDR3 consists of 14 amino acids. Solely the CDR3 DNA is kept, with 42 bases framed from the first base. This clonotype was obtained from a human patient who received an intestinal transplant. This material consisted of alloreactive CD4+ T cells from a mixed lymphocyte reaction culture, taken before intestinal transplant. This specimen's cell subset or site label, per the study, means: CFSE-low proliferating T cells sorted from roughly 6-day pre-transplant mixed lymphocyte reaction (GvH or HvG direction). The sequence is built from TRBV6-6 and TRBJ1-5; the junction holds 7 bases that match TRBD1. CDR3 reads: CASSRQGFNQPQHF. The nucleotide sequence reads TGTGCCAGCAGTCGACAGGGATTCAATCAGCCCCAGCATTTT.